This T cell receptor (beta chain) was identified during a study of cytomegalovirus exposure and HLA in healthy donors. This clone appeared once. PCR amplification relied on 60 Vbeta primers (plus 13 Jbeta primers). This table comes from immunoSEQ multiplex PCR, and its TCRdb copy is limited to in-frame clones, with some not included. The sample lists about 76,000 clones; about three quarters were seen once. This CDR3 region has 13 residues. V shed 5 bases and J shed 7 bases, with 11 bases lying between them. The V gene's germline CDR1 is SGHTA and CDR2 FQGNSA. The receptor was derived from a woman aged 40 to 50 in good health and CMV-seropositive. Sequences were obtained from PBMCs. The J gene is TRBJ2-2, the V gene TRBV7-2; D call uncertain. In DNA form, the CDR3 reads TGTGCCAGCAGCCCGAACTCCTTCGGGGAGCTGTTTTTT. Translating it yields CASSPNSFGELFF.